These 20 T cell receptor beta chains originate from one sample sequenced in a study of cytomegalovirus exposure and HLA in healthy donors. It was with 60 Vbeta and 13 Jbeta primers that the PCR ran. Some clones are missing from TCRdb's copy, which holds only in-frame ones; the method was immunoSEQ multiplex PCR. The sample consists of around 79,000 clones, 60% to 75% of them appearing once. Specimen: PBMCs. The origin of the receptors is a woman aged 40 to 49 in good health and CMV-seropositive.

V and J are TRBV28 and TRBJ2-2, with D perhaps matching TRBD1 (5 bases). V gave up 8 bases and J gave up 4 bases, with 17 bases separating them. Germline loops: CDR1 MDHEN, CDR2 SYDVKM. The CDR3 is made up of 15 amino acids. The CDR3, as DNA: TGTGCCAGCTATCAGGGTTTAATCGGCACCGGGGAGCTGTTTTTT. It translates to CASYQGLIGTGELFF. Filled out from reference TRBV28 and TRBJ2-2, the complete variable domain reads DVKVTQSSRYLVKRTGEKVFLECVQDMDHENMFWYRQDPGLGLRLIYFSYDVKMKEKGDIPEGYSVSREKKERFSLILESASTNQTSMYLCASYQGLIGTGELFFGEGSRLTVL.

This sequence joins TRBV5-1 and TRBJ2-3, with 14 bases that match TRBD2. The trim removed 4 bases at V and 5 bases at J, leaving 6 bases unmatched. The germline CDR1 and CDR2 sequences are SGHRS and YFSETQ. The CDR3 covers 16 residues. The CDR3 nucleotides read TGCGCCAGCAGCATCGGGACTAGCGGGAGAGTAGATACGCAGTATTTT. It is translated as CASSIGTSGRVDTQYF.

This chain uses TRBV5-6 with TRBJ1-6; 7 bases map to TRBD1. CDR3 length: 16 amino acids. From germline, CDR1 is SGHDT and CDR2 YYEEEE. J was trimmed by 4 bases and V by 4 bases; bases with no gene match: 8. This CDR3 is CASSPGQEPYNSPLHF. CDR3 coding DNA: TGTGCCAGCAGCCCAGGACAGGAACCATATAATTCACCCCTCCACTTT.

The chain has TRBV2 and TRBJ1-5, with TRBD1 as a possible D gene (5 bases). CDR3 length equals 14 residues. With 6 bases removed from V and 4 bases from J, the gap between germline ends came to 13 bases. The germline V gene encodes CDR1 SNHLY and CDR2 FYNNEI. Here the CDR3 DNA reads TGTGCCAGCAGGGCCTTCGGACAAAATCAGCCCCAGCATTTT. Translation gives CASRAFGQNQPQHF.

V usage is TRBV7-6 and J usage is TRBJ2-1; 10 bases are a match to TRBD2. The V gene end was trimmed by 1 base and the J gene end by 4 bases; junction bases not matched to a gene: 1. This CDR3 contains 15 residues. Looked up from germline, CDR1 is SGHVS and CDR2 is FNYEAQ. The CDR3 nucleotides read TGTGCCAGCAGCTTAGGGACTAGCGGTTACAATGAGCAGTTCTTC. It specifies CASSLGTSGYNEQFF.

This rearrangement joins TRBV6-5 to TRBJ2-1; D is unresolved. With 6 bases removed from V and 0 bases from J, the gap between germline ends came to 9 bases. CDR1 is MNHEY and CDR2 is SVGAGI in the germline V gene. The CDR3 totals 14 residues. Written as DNA, the CDR3 is TGTGCCAGCAGCCTAAAGAGCTCCTACAATGAGCAGTTCTTC. Its translation is CASSLKSSYNEQFF.

The chain couples TRBV6-5 to TRBJ2-2; 7 bases map to TRBD1. The CDR3 contains 14 residues. Germline CDR1 and CDR2: MNHEY and SVGAGI. After removal of 2 bases from V and 6 bases from J, the junction contained 3 bases not matched to a gene. The CDR3: CASSYGTGAGELFF. CDR3 DNA sequence: TGTGCCAGCAGTTACGGCACAGGGGCCGGGGAGCTGTTTTTT.

The chain is built from TRBV6-1 and TRBJ1-2; D ambiguous. The CDR3 runs to 15 residues. The germline gives CDR1 MNHNS, CDR2 SASEGT. Trimming removed 9 bases at V and 1 base at J, with 18 bases between. Written as DNA, the CDR3 is TGTGCCAGTTCGGACTCACTATTGATTAACTATGGCTACACCTTC. Translation gives CASSDSLLINYGYTF.

Only a few counts were recorded for this clone. The chain combines TRBV29-1 with TRBJ2-2, with 7 bases fitting TRBD1. In germline, CDR1 is SQVTM, CDR2 ANQGSEA. Trimming at V came to 8 bases and at J to 5 bases, leaving 11 bases not matched to a gene. This CDR3 is built from 14 residues. Here the CDR3 reads CSPAGDSETGELFF. The CDR3 DNA reads TGCAGCCCCGCCGGGGACAGTGAGACCGGGGAGCTGTTTTTT.

This clone was counted only a few times. Because the CDR3 is missing its conserved closing phenylalanine or tryptophan, this is likely a read error. The chain joins TRBV7-9 to TRBJ1-5; perhaps TRBD1 as D (6 bases). This CDR3 is built from 14 residues. Germline V CDR1 and CDR2: SEHNR, FQNEAQ (reference sequence). V was shortened by 6 bases and J by 7 bases, with 16 bases between the two germline ends. CDR3 sequence reads: CASRWGGPEQPQHV. The CDR3, as DNA: TGTGCCAGCAGATGGGGGGGGCCGGAACAGCCCCAGCATGTT.

The genes are TRBV30 and TRBJ1-5; no clear D gene. The CDR3 sequence is 13 residues long. V lost 3 bases to trimming and J lost 3 bases, with 9 bases between them. Looked up from germline, CDR1 is GTSNPN and CDR2 is SVGIG (reference sequence). The CDR3: CAWSGSFNQPQHF. Written as DNA, the CDR3 is TGTGCCTGGAGCGGGTCCTTCAATCAGCCCCAGCATTTT.

J is TRBJ1-6 and V is TRBV11-2; unclear D gene. V was cut by 1 base and J by 7 bases, with 11 bases left in between. Looked up from germline, CDR1 is SGHAT and CDR2 is FQNNGV. This CDR3 comprises 15 residues. The CDR3 nucleotides are TGTGCCAGCAGCTTAGGAGGGATCAACAATTCACCCCTCCACTTT. It yields the protein CASSLGGINNSPLHF.

The chain joins TRBV11-3 to TRBJ2-1; maybe TRBD1 (5 bases). Germline loops: CDR1 SGHNT, CDR2 YENEEA. The ends were cut back, 9 bases at V and 8 bases at J, with 11 bases in the middle. The length of the CDR3 is 11 residues. The chain's CDR3 is CARVGAYEQFF. Here the CDR3 DNA reads TGTGCCAGGGTAGGGGCGTATGAGCAGTTCTTC.

Only a few counts were recorded for this clone. The chain employs TRBV4-2 and TRBJ1-1, with TRBD1 identical over 8 bases. CDR1 and CDR2 (germline): LGHNA, YNFKEQ. V was pared by 4 bases and J by 1 base, with 5 bases of the junction left unmatched. This CDR3 is 15 amino acids long. The CDR3 loop is CASSPQGQANTEAFF. The CDR3 region has the DNA TGTGCCAGCAGCCCGCAGGGACAGGCGAACACTGAAGCTTTCTTT.

This clone was recorded once. V gene TRBV19 combines with J gene TRBJ2-5; a possible D gene is TRBD2 (7 bases). Germline V gene data show CDR1 as LNHDA and CDR2 as SQIVND (reference sequence). The CDR3 spans 13 residues. Trimming left V 3 bases short and J 5 bases short, with 10 bases between. The CDR3 here is CASSIGGAETQYF. Here the CDR3 DNA reads TGTGCCAGTAGTATTGGGGGGGCCGAGACCCAGTACTTC. The full variable domain, its missing parts supplied by reference TRBV19 and TRBJ2-5, is DGGITQSPKYLFRKEGQNVTLSCEQNLNHDAMYWYRQDPGQGLRLIYYSQIVNDFQKGDIAEGYSVSREKKESFPLTVTSAQKNPTAFYLCASSIGGAETQYFGPGTRLLVL.

This rearrangement joins TRBV5-8 to TRBJ1-2; no reliable D call. Germline CDR1 SGHTS, CDR2 YDEGEE. V was cut by 4 bases and J by 1 base, with 14 bases left in between. The CDR3 loop spans 15 amino acids. The CDR3 DNA follows: TGTGCCAGCAGCGATGTGGTTGAGCTTAACTATGGCTACACCTTC. Translation gives CASSDVVELNYGYTF.

The chain couples TRBV29-1 to TRBJ2-2, with D unresolved. The germline V gene has CDR1 SQVTM and CDR2 ANQGSEA. The CDR3 runs 12 residues. V was clipped by 3 bases and J by 4 bases, with 6 bases between them. The CDR3, as DNA: TGCAGCGTTGACGGGTTCACCGGGGAGCTGTTTTTT. Protein: CSVDGFTGELFF.

The chain recombines TRBV5-1 with TRBJ2-7, with D uncertain. V was cut by 5 bases and J by 2 bases, with 11 bases left in between. This CDR3 comprises 13 residues. Germline lookup yields CDR1 SGHRS and CDR2 YFSETQ. CDR3 loop: CASSSITTYEQYF. The CDR3 nucleotides are TGCGCCAGCAGTTCGATCACTACCTACGAGCAGTACTTC.

The chain has TRBV27 and TRBJ2-1, with D uncertain. V was shortened by 3 bases and J by 7 bases, with 13 bases between the two germline ends. CDR1 MNHEY and CDR2 SMNVEV come from the germline V gene (reference sequence). The CDR3 covers 14 residues. This CDR3 reads CASSFDQTTNEQFF. CDR3 nucleotide sequence: TGTGCCAGCAGTTTCGATCAAACTACTAATGAGCAGTTCTTC.

The V and J genes are TRBV28 and TRBJ2-7; 7 nucleotides align to TRBD1. Germline-derived CDR1 and CDR2 are MDHEN and SYDVKM. The CDR3 extends over 14 amino acids. Trimming took 3 bases from V and 2 from J; bases not matched to a gene: 4. CDR3 in amino acids: CASSFWQGAYEQYF. The CDR3 coding sequence is TGTGCCAGCAGTTTCTGGCAGGGGGCCTACGAGCAGTACTTC. The complete variable domain, with remaining parts taken from reference TRBV28 and TRBJ2-7, reads DVKVTQSSRYLVKRTGEKVFLECVQDMDHENMFWYRQDPGLGLRLIYFSYDVKMKEKGDIPEGYSVSREKKERFSLILESASTNQTSMYLCASSFWQGAYEQYFGPGTRLTVT.